Shown below are 31 T cell receptor beta chains from a single sample sequenced in a study of cytomegalovirus exposure and HLA in healthy donors (dated by TCRdb to between 2016 and 2019). Receptors were amplified or captured by the immunoSEQ multiplex PCR assay. For the multiplex PCR, a mixture combining 60 forward primers for TCR Vbeta segments and 13 reverse primers for TCR Jbeta segments was used. The table comes from immuneACCESS by way of TCRdb, which keeps in-frame sequences with V and J called. Part of the clones is missing from these tables; in studies checked, under half for an unresolved V gene and the rest for unknown reasons. Counted in this sample were tens of thousands of clones; about 60% of them appeared once. Together, the top ten hold around two fifths of the sample. The material sequenced was PBMCs. The receptor source for this set is a male donor in good health and CMV-seropositive.

The chain is built from TRBV27 and TRBJ2-6; 10 nucleotides match TRBD1. Germline CDR1 and CDR2: MNHEY and SMNVEV (reference sequence). This CDR3 region has 18 residues. Germline trimming cut 5 bases from V and 0 bases from J; bases unmatched to any gene: 7. The CDR3 here is CASSLGQGVYSGANVLTF. CDR3 sequence (DNA): TGTGCCAGCAGTCTTGGACAGGGGGTGTACTCTGGGGCCAACGTCCTGACTTTC. Looking up the rest from reference TRBV27 and TRBJ2-6 gives the full variable domain: EAQVTQNPRYLITVTGKKLTVTCSQNMNHEYMSWYRQDPGLGLRQIYYSMNVEVTDKGDVPEGYKVSRKEKRNFPLILESPSPNQTSLYFCASSLGQGVYSGANVLTFGAGSRLTVL.

This chain joins TRBV4-2 and TRBJ2-7; 14 bases fit TRBD2. This CDR3 is 15 amino acids long. Per germline, CDR1 LGHNA and CDR2 YNFKEQ. V dropped 4 bases and J dropped 4; count of bases not matched to a gene: 3. The CDR3 here is CASSRGLAGGYEQYF. CDR3 bases: TGTGCCAGCAGCCGAGGACTAGCGGGAGGTTACGAGCAGTACTTC.

The chain joins TRBV5-1 to TRBJ2-2, with no clear D. The length of the CDR3 is 14 residues. V was shortened by 5 bases and J by 0 bases, with 8 bases between the two germline ends. Germline CDR1 and CDR2: SGHRS and YFSETQ. CDR3 sequence reads: CASRTGSNTGELFF. The CDR3, as DNA: TGCGCCAGCAGGACTGGGTCGAACACCGGGGAGCTGTTTTTT.

This clone was seen just once. The CDR3 is CASSTGTGLETQYF. The CDR3 DNA sequence: TGTGCCAGCAGCACCGGGACAGGGTTAGAGACCCAGTACTTC. The chain links TRBV7-9 to TRBJ2-5, with 9 bases aligning to TRBD1. J was trimmed by 4 bases and V by 5 bases; bases with no gene match: 5. Per the germline V gene, CDR1 is SEHNR and CDR2 is FQNEAQ (reference sequence). This CDR3 has 14 residues.

This rearrangement joins TRBV7-6 to TRBJ2-5, with TRBD2 matching over 11 bases. J gave up 5 bases and V 0 bases, and 5 bases lay outside the gene matches. The CDR3 contains 16 residues. CDR1 and CDR2 (germline): SGHVS, FNYEAQ. DNA for the CDR3: TGTGCCAGCAGCTTAGCGATAGCGGGGGGGCCGGAGACCCAGTACTTC. Encoded protein: CASSLAIAGGPETQYF.

This clone has a handful of counts. The CDR3 reads CASSRPGTGRDTEAFF. The CDR3 DNA reads TGTGCCAGCAGTAGACCGGGGACAGGGCGGGACACTGAAGCTTTCTTT. The chain employs TRBV6-6 and TRBJ1-1, with 9 bases identical to TRBD1. Germline V lookup: CDR1 MNHNY, CDR2 SVGAGI (reference sequence). V was pared by 5 bases and J by 3 bases, with 10 bases of the junction left unmatched. The CDR3 has 16 amino acids.

The V gene is TRBV9, the J gene TRBJ1-5, with a weak D call TRBD1 (5 bases). Germline V CDR1 and CDR2: SGDLS, YYNGEE. The CDR3 has 15 amino acids. Trimming removed 2 bases at V and 1 base at J, with 10 bases between. The CDR3 loop is CASSVGHLSNQPQHF. For the CDR3, the DNA is TGTGCCAGCAGCGTCGGACACCTAAGCAATCAGCCCCAGCATTTT.

This clone showed up just a few times. The rearrangement joins TRBV15 to TRBJ1-5; 11 bases are a match to TRBD1. The CDR3 loop spans 16 amino acids. In germline, CDR1 is LNHNV, CDR2 YYDKDF (reference sequence). Trimming removed 0 bases from V and 5 bases from J; junction bases left unmatched: 3. The CDR3 nucleotides read TGTGCCACCAGCAGAGATCGGGACAGGGGGGATCAGCCCCAGCATTTT. It translates to CATSRDRDRGDQPQHF.

CDR3 nucleotides: TGTGCCAGCAGCTTAGGGACAGGGGGGGCTAGCTCCTACGAGCAGTACTTC. It is translated as CASSLGTGGASSYEQYF. This chain connects TRBV11-2 to TRBJ2-7, with 10 nucleotides matching TRBD1. Germline V CDR1 and CDR2: SGHAT, FQNNGV. The V segment lost 1 base and the J segment 0 bases; nucleotides outside the gene matches: 6. CDR3 length equals 17 residues.

The chain is built from TRBV7-3 and TRBJ2-1; D is unclear. Looked up from germline, CDR1 is SGHTA and CDR2 is FQGTGA. V was pared by 5 bases and J by 6 bases, with 14 bases between. The CDR3 is 14 amino acids. The CDR3 sequence is CASSPTGSGNEQFF. Here the CDR3 DNA reads TGTGCCAGCAGCCCCACGGGTAGTGGCAATGAGCAGTTCTTC.

Only one count was recorded for this clone. The chain joins TRBV5-4 to TRBJ1-1; 7 bases map to TRBD1. Germline CDR1 SGHNT, CDR2 YYREEE (reference sequence). CDR3 length equals 15 residues. With V trimmed by 3 bases and J by 3 bases, 8 bases remained unmatched. CDR3 loop: CASSSFRGSDTEAFF. The CDR3 coding sequence is TGTGCCAGCAGCTCCTTCAGGGGGTCGGACACTGAAGCTTTCTTT.

The chain uses TRBV9 and TRBJ1-6; no clear D. Between the trimmed V and J ends, which lost 4 bases and 6 bases, there was a span of 14 bases. The length of the CDR3 is 15 residues. Germline V CDR1 and CDR2: SGDLS, YYNGEE. The chain's CDR3 is CASSFRSGGNSPLHF. CDR3 DNA: TGTGCCAGCAGCTTTCGATCCGGCGGTAATTCACCCCTCCACTTT. Based on the CDR3 plus reference TRBV9 and TRBJ1-6, the full variable domain is DSGVTQTPKHLITATGQRVTLRCSPRSGDLSVYWYQQSLDQGLQFLIQYYNGEERAKGNILERFSAQQFPDLHSELNLSSLELGDSALYFCASSFRSGGNSPLHFGNGTRLTVT.

The chain's CDR3 is CASTTGTGLMNTEAFF. The CDR3 nucleotides are TGTGCCAGCACTACAGGGACAGGGCTAATGAACACTGAAGCTTTCTTT. V usage is TRBV28 and J usage is TRBJ1-1, with 9 nucleotides matching TRBD1. The V segment lost 7 bases and the J segment 0 bases; nucleotides outside the gene matches: 9. Germline CDR1 MDHEN, CDR2 SYDVKM. The CDR3 is made up of 16 amino acids.

This clone was seen once. The chain combines TRBV2 with TRBJ2-7, with D unresolved. Trimming cost V 2 bases and J 5 bases, with 7 bases left between them. The CDR3 contains 12 residues. CDR1 SNHLY and CDR2 FYNNEI come from the germline V gene. CDR3 loop: CASSEWAHEQYF. CDR3 in DNA: TGTGCCAGCAGTGAATGGGCCCACGAGCAGTACTTC.

The chain combines TRBV6-5 with TRBJ1-1, with D perhaps TRBD1 (6 bases). The CDR3 consists of 11 residues. Germline-derived CDR1 and CDR2 are MNHEY and SVGAGI. The V end was cut by 6 bases, the J end by 8 bases, with 10 bases between. The CDR3 loop is CASSDTGEAFF. The CDR3 DNA follows: TGTGCCAGCAGCGACACAGGGGAAGCTTTCTTT.

A few counts support this clone. V and J are TRBV28 and TRBJ2-7; TRBD1 matches at 7 bases. Germline CDR1 reads MDHEN; CDR2 reads SYDVKM. This CDR3 has 16 residues. J gave up 2 bases and V 2 bases, and 9 bases lay outside the gene matches. The CDR3 DNA reads as TGTGCCAGCAGTTTAGCCGGGGAACAGGGGACCTACGAGCAGTACTTC. Translated, it gives CASSLAGEQGTYEQYF. Using reference TRBV28 and TRBJ2-7 for the parts outside the CDR3, the full variable domain is DVKVTQSSRYLVKRTGEKVFLECVQDMDHENMFWYRQDPGLGLRLIYFSYDVKMKEKGDIPEGYSVSREKKERFSLILESASTNQTSMYLCASSLAGEQGTYEQYFGPGTRLTVT.

The V call is TRBV5-1, the J call TRBJ2-7; TRBD1 aligns across 7 bases. The J segment lost 6 bases and the V segment lost 3 bases, leaving 12 bases of the junction unmatched. The CDR3 consists of 15 residues. Germline assignment: CDR1 SGHRS and CDR2 YFSETQ. CDR3 sequence reads: CASSSTTGYRGEQYF. As DNA, the CDR3 is TGCGCCAGCAGCTCCACCACAGGGTACAGGGGCGAGCAGTACTTC.

On this clone itself: At one of its ends the junction is not consistent with the germline gene, which may arise from a read error. The chain uses TRBV7-7 and TRBJ1-1; D is uncertain. This CDR3 comprises 13 residues. CDR1 SSHAT and CDR2 FNYEAQ come from the germline V gene (reference sequence). CDR3 DNA: TGTGCTAGAAGATTTACAGTGAACACTGAAGATTTCTTT. Translated, it gives CARRFTVNTEDFF. The entire variable domain, with the rest obtained from reference TRBV7-7 and TRBJ1-1, is as follows: GAGVSQSPRYKVTKRGQDVTLRCDPISSHATLYWYQQALGQGPEFLTYFNYEAQPDKSGLPSDRFSAERPEGSISTLTIQRTEQRDSAMYRCARRFTVNTEDFFGQGTRLTVV.

This rearrangement joins TRBV27 to TRBJ1-2; 8 bases fit TRBD1. Germline V CDR1 and CDR2: MNHEY, SMNVEV (reference sequence). Trimming at V came to 3 bases and at J to 4 bases, leaving 7 bases not matched to a gene. The CDR3 length is 15 residues. This chain's CDR3 is CASSLGRQGRYGYTF. The CDR3 DNA reads as TGTGCCAGCAGTTTGGGTCGACAGGGGCGCTATGGCTACACCTTC.

Only one count was recorded for this clone. The V gene is TRBV6-1, the J gene TRBJ1-4; D is uncertain. The germline V gene has CDR1 MNHNS and CDR2 SASEGT. Trimming took 8 bases from V and 4 from J, leaving 14 bases between them. CDR3 size: 14 residues. CDR3 residues: CASCPLGLNEKLFF. CDR3 bases: TGTGCCAGCTGTCCTCTTGGCCTTAATGAAAAACTGTTTTTT.

The V gene is TRBV29-1, the J gene TRBJ1-5; 10 nucleotides align to TRBD1. V lost 7 bases, J lost 6 bases, and 6 bases stayed unmatched. Germline CDR1 and CDR2: SQVTM and ANQGSEA. The CDR3 loop spans 13 amino acids. CDR3 sequence reads: CSAGTGESQPQHF. The CDR3 DNA reads TGCAGCGCTGGGACAGGGGAGAGTCAGCCCCAGCATTTT.

The V and J genes are TRBV2 and TRBJ1-1; D gene unclear. Germline loops: CDR1 SNHLY, CDR2 FYNNEI. V dropped 7 bases and J dropped 6 bases, with 15 bases sitting between them. This CDR3 contains 13 residues. As DNA, the CDR3 is TGTGCCAGCACCTCAGGAAGGACTCCTGAAGCTTTCTTT. Residues: CASTSGRTPEAFF.

The rearrangement joins TRBV6-1 to TRBJ1-5; the match to TRBD1 covers 10 bases. The V gene's germline CDR1 is MNHNS and CDR2 SASEGT. The CDR3 totals 16 residues. Losses at the gene ends were 3 bases for V and 3 bases for J; bases not matched to a gene: 5. The CDR3 nucleotides read TGTGCCAGCAGTGATGGGGACAGGGGTTTCAATCAGCCCCAGCATTTT. This gives the protein CASSDGDRGFNQPQHF.

The rearrangement links TRBV30 to TRBJ2-4; 13 positions match TRBD2. V gave up 1 base and J gave up 0 bases; unmatched junction bases: 6. This CDR3 contains 18 residues. Germline CDR1 reads GTSNPN; CDR2 reads SVGIG (reference sequence). The CDR3 nucleotides read TGTGCCTGGAGTGAGGGGACTAGCGGGATCGTAGCCAAAAACATTCAGTACTTC. Encoded protein: CAWSEGTSGIVAKNIQYF.

V gene TRBV5-1 combines with J gene TRBJ2-6; 8 nucleotides line up with TRBD1. Germline V gene lookup returns CDR1 SGHRS and CDR2 YFSETQ. V shed 0 bases and J 0 bases; nucleotides not matched to a gene: 5. This CDR3 is built from 18 residues. CDR3 DNA: TGCGCCAGCAGCTTGGTGGACAGGGTGGGCTCTGGGGCCAACGTCCTGACTTTC. Protein product: CASSLVDRVGSGANVLTF. The variable domain in full, completed from reference TRBV5-1 and TRBJ2-6, reads KAGVTQTPRYLIKTRGQQVTLSCSPISGHRSVSWYQQTPGQGLQFLFEYFSETQRNKGNFPGRFSGRQFSNSRSEMNVSTLELGDSALYLCASSLVDRVGSGANVLTFGAGSRLTVL.

The DNA for the CDR3 is TGTGCCAGCAGTTTCGGACAAGTGGGAGGCTACGAGCAGTACTTC. Translation gives CASSFGQVGGYEQYF. V usage is TRBV28 and J usage is TRBJ2-7, with a possible D match to TRBD2 (6 bases). Trimming cost V 3 bases and J 3 bases, with 15 bases left between them. The CDR3 is 15 amino acids. Per the germline V gene, CDR1 is MDHEN and CDR2 is SYDVKM. The full variable domain, its missing parts supplied by reference TRBV28 and TRBJ2-7, is DVKVTQSSRYLVKRTGEKVFLECVQDMDHENMFWYRQDPGLGLRLIYFSYDVKMKEKGDIPEGYSVSREKKERFSLILESASTNQTSMYLCASSFGQVGGYEQYFGPGTRLTVT.

The rearrangement uses TRBV9 and TRBJ1-1, with a possible D match to TRBD1 (5 bases). The V end was cut by 4 bases, the J end by 5 bases, with 15 bases between. This CDR3 region has 14 residues. Germline-derived CDR1 and CDR2 are SGDLS and YYNGEE. Here the CDR3 DNA reads TGTGCCAGCAGCCCTGGAGGGGCGCAGACTGAAGCTTTCTTT. This gives the protein CASSPGGAQTEAFF.

This clone was observed a handful of times. V is TRBV19 and J is TRBJ2-3, with TRBD2 identical over 8 bases. J lost 5 bases, V lost 10 bases, and 11 bases had no gene match. The germline V gene encodes CDR1 LNHDA and CDR2 SQIVND (reference sequence). The CDR3 extends over 14 amino acids. CDR3 coding DNA: TGTGCCACCTCAGGAGCGGGAGTGGTAGATACGCAGTATTTT. Translated: CATSGAGVVDTQYF.

This clone ranks as medium-sized. This chain uses TRBV28 with TRBJ2-7, with TRBD2 matching 9 bases. The CDR3 sequence is 12 residues long. Germline V gene sequence: CDR1 MDHEN, CDR2 SYDVKM. V shed 5 bases and J 6 bases; nucleotides not matched to a gene: 2. CDR3: CASSLSGSEQYF. Written as DNA, the CDR3 is TGTGCCAGCAGTCTTAGCGGGAGCGAGCAGTACTTC.

The chain links TRBV5-1 to TRBJ1-1; D perhaps matches TRBD1 (6 bases). Trimming took off 7 bases at V and 9 bases at J, with 16 bases between the two ends. This CDR3 is built from 12 residues. The germline gives CDR1 SGHRS, CDR2 YFSETQ. The CDR3, as DNA: TGCGCCAGCTTCCAGGCCAGGGGACAAGCTTTCTTT. Protein: CASFQARGQAFF.

J is TRBJ2-7 and V is TRBV30, with D tentatively TRBD1 (6 bases). Per the germline V gene, CDR1 is GTSNPN and CDR2 is SVGIG (reference sequence). The V end was cut by 3 bases, the J end by 0 bases, with 15 bases between. This CDR3 comprises 15 residues. The CDR3 DNA sequence: TGTGCCTGGAGCCCGAGGGGGATTAGCTCCTACGAGCAGTACTTC. Amino acid sequence: CAWSPRGISSYEQYF. The full variable domain, with the rest looked up from reference TRBV30 and TRBJ2-7, is SQTIHQWPATLVQPVGSPLSLECTVEGTSNPNLYWYRQAAGRGLQLLFYSVGIGQISSEVPQNLSASRPQDRQFILSSKKLLLSDSGFYLCAWSPRGISSYEQYFGPGTRLTVT.